The T cell receptor beta chain under discussion was sequenced for a study of T cells after posttransplantation cyclophosphamide. Overall study results and limits: Blood and skin or GI T cell repertoires showed limited TRB overlap. Recipient CMV seropositivity and CMV reactivation strongly tracked TRB clonality.

Generated by immunoSEQ multiplex PCR, the TCRdb table keeps only in-frame clones and is missing some. The data contain tens of thousands of clones, around 84% of them singletons. Trimming removed 2 bases from V and 0 bases from J; junction bases left unmatched: 9. CDR3 length: 17 amino acids. Germline V CDR1 and CDR2: SGDLS, YYNGEE. This clone was detected once. Its antigen remains unknown. The sequence was collected from a man in his thirties or forties with a blood cancer, CMV-positive, and with a related stem cell donor. The chain uses TRBV9 and TRBJ2-3, with 7 bases matching TRBD2. Sequencing was done on a sample of PBMCs. The CDR3 loop is CASSVGSGASSTDTQYF. CDR3 bases: TGTGCCAGCAGCGTTGGGAGCGGGGCTTCGAGCACAGATACGCAGTATTTT. The whole variable domain, filled in from reference TRBV9 and TRBJ2-3, reads DSGVTQTPKHLITATGQRVTLRCSPRSGDLSVYWYQQSLDQGLQFLIQYYNGEERAKGNILERFSAQQFPDLHSELNLSSLELGDSALYFCASSVGSGASSTDTQYFGPGTRLTVL.